This TCR beta chain stems from a study of post-analysis software for immune sequencing data. General study findings and limits: Significantly lower normalized Chao1 diversity was found in patients with multiple sclerosis relative to controls. TRBV5-6, TRBV5-1 and TRBV20-1 belonged to a set of roughly 5 TRBV segments that were more frequent in patients than controls.

Turning to this clonotype: The antigen is unknown.

TCR beta cDNA libraries had unique molecular identifiers. TCRdb re-called the PCR reads with MiXCR, one entry per CDR3 protein. The profile covers fewer than 700,000 distinct CDR3 sequences, with about 40% appearing a single time and more than 1.5% taken by the ten largest. The length of the CDR3 is 13 residues. CDR1 DFQATT and CDR2 SNEGSKA come from the germline V gene (reference sequence). Trimming pared 5 bases from V and 3 bases from J, leaving 13 bases between. This TCR derives from a girl between 10 and 17 years old with multiple sclerosis. The chain recombines TRBV20-1 with TRBJ2-5; perhaps TRBD1 as D (5 bases). The sample consisted of blood. In nucleotides, the CDR3 is TGCAGTGCTCCTACTCTAGGGGAAGAGACCCAGTACTTC. Encoded protein: CSAPTLGEETQYF.